Presented here are 10 T cell receptor beta chains from one specimen sequenced in a study of blood T cell repertoires in COVID-19. Here immunoSEQ multiplex PCR was the method, and the copy in TCRdb shows in-frame clones only, minus some. The sample lists fewer than 200,000 clones, approximately 90% occurring once. The specimen sequenced was peripheral blood. The receptors were gathered from a woman aged 70-85 years with COVID-19, enrolled during active disease.

This clone showed up just once. The V and J genes are TRBV28 and TRBJ2-7; 7 nucleotides agree with TRBD2. Trimming took 4 bases from V and 3 from J; bases not matched to a gene: 9. The CDR3 is 15 amino acids. CDR1 MDHEN and CDR2 SYDVKM come from the germline V gene. The CDR3 reads CASSSPSGGGYEQYF. CDR3 sequence (DNA): TGTGCCAGCAGTTCACCTTCGGGGGGTGGCTACGAGCAGTACTTC.

The rearrangement uses TRBV10-3 and TRBJ1-5, with a weak D call TRBD1 (5 bases). V lost 6 bases to trimming and J lost 5 bases, with 23 bases between them. This CDR3 spans 17 amino acids. Germline V lookup: CDR1 ENHRY, CDR2 SYGVKD. The CDR3 loop is CAIRAGQGSNFDQPQHF. The DNA for the CDR3 is TGTGCCATCAGAGCGGGGCAGGGATCGAACTTCGATCAGCCCCAGCATTTT.

V gene TRBV25-1 combines with J gene TRBJ2-1, with 8 nucleotides matching TRBD2. The CDR3 is made up of 15 amino acids. Germline V lookup: CDR1 MGHDK, CDR2 SYGVNS. The V segment lost 6 bases and the J segment 4 bases; nucleotides outside the gene matches: 8. CDR3 nucleotide sequence: TGTGCCAGCAGCGGGGGGGCCTATGGGTACAATGAGCAGTTCTTC. Encoded protein: CASSGGAYGYNEQFF.

This clone was recorded a few times. The rearrangement joins TRBV6-5 to TRBJ1-6, with TRBD1 matching 7 bases. The J segment lost 5 bases and the V segment lost 2 bases, leaving 3 bases of the junction unmatched. Germline CDR1 and CDR2: MNHEY and SVGAGI. This CDR3 contains 15 residues. In DNA form, the CDR3 reads TGTGCCAGCAGTTACATGGGACAGAATAATTCACCCCTCCACTTT. Encoded protein: CASSYMGQNNSPLHF.

The genes are TRBV9 and TRBJ2-5; 10 nucleotides agree with TRBD1. V gave up 3 bases and J gave up 3 bases; unmatched junction bases: 11. Per the germline V gene, CDR1 is SGDLS and CDR2 is YYNGEE. This CDR3 contains 17 residues. CDR3 sequence: CASSAHWIGTGEETQYF. CDR3 coding DNA: TGTGCCAGCAGCGCTCACTGGATTGGGACAGGGGAAGAGACCCAGTACTTC. Drawing the rest from reference TRBV9 and TRBJ2-5, the complete variable domain is DSGVTQTPKHLITATGQRVTLRCSPRSGDLSVYWYQQSLDQGLQFLIQYYNGEERAKGNILERFSAQQFPDLHSELNLSSLELGDSALYFCASSAHWIGTGEETQYFGPGTRLLVL.

The chain carries TRBV10-2 and TRBJ2-7; a possible D gene is TRBD2 (6 bases). There are 16 residues in the CDR3. In germline, CDR1 is WSHSY, CDR2 SAAADI. V was trimmed by 6 bases and J by 5 bases, leaving 23 bases between them. The CDR3 region is CASRLRWRADPNEQYF. The DNA of the CDR3 is TGCGCCAGCAGGCTTAGGTGGAGGGCCGATCCCAACGAGCAGTACTTC.

The J gene is TRBJ2-7, the V gene TRBV6-5, with 10 positions matching TRBD1. The CDR3 spans 15 residues. The V gene's germline CDR1 is MNHEY and CDR2 SVGAGI. With 0 bases clipped from V and 5 bases from J, the junction kept 4 bases outside the gene matches. The CDR3 DNA is TGTGCCAGCAGTTACTCGACGGACAGGGGGGACGAGCAGTACTTC. Its protein product is CASSYSTDRGDEQYF.

The chain is built from TRBV6-5 and TRBJ1-5, with D possibly being TRBD1 (6 bases). V was cut by 9 bases and J by 1 base, with 13 bases left in between. Per germline, CDR1 MNHEY and CDR2 SVGAGI. This CDR3 contains 14 residues. The CDR3: CASTGILSNQPQHF. The CDR3 bases are TGTGCCAGTACAGGGATCCTGAGCAATCAGCCCCAGCATTTT.

The rearrangement joins TRBV6-1 to TRBJ1-2, with D tentatively TRBD1 (5 bases). Germline values: CDR1 MNHNS, CDR2 SASEGT. This CDR3 region has 14 residues. Deletions cut 0 bases from V and 5 bases from J, with 10 bases between. The CDR3 region has the DNA TGTGCCAGCAGTGAAGCGCTGGGGGGGTATGGCTACACCTTC. It codes for CASSEALGGYGYTF.

V usage is TRBV6-1 and J usage is TRBJ1-2; 11 bases are shared with TRBD1. This CDR3 is 14 amino acids long. From germline, CDR1 is MNHNS and CDR2 SASEGT. V lost 0 bases and J lost 8; bases outside the gene matches: 2. The CDR3 DNA reads as TGTGCCAGCAGTGAAGCGCGGACAGGGGGCGGCTACACCTTC. This encodes CASSEARTGGGYTF.